A single sample is the source of the 5 T cell receptor beta chains below, sequenced in a study of T cells after yellow fever vaccination. From the 5' RACE reads, TCRdb called clonotypes with MiXCR, one entry per CDR3 protein. The sample lists some 500,000 distinct CDR3 sequences, roughly 13% occurring once. Sequenced here: PBMCs, sampled on the day of the yellow fever booster vaccination. The receptors were sampled from a man under 40 who received the YFV17D yellow fever vaccine.

The CDR3 reads CSARELGGVNTEAFF. CDR3 sequence (DNA): TGCAGTGCTAGAGAACTAGGAGGGGTTAACACTGAAGCTTTCTTT. V and J are TRBV20-1 and TRBJ1-1; tentatively, D is TRBD1 (5 bases). V dropped 0 bases and J dropped 2 bases, with 13 bases sitting between them. The V gene's germline CDR1 is DFQATT and CDR2 SNEGSKA (reference sequence). The CDR3 totals 15 residues.

V gene TRBV12-3 or TRBV12-4 combines with J gene TRBJ2-5, with D maybe TRBD2 (6 bases). The CDR3 extends over 13 amino acids. Trimming stripped 6 bases from V and 4 bases from J, with 12 bases between. The chain's CDR3 is CASSIGSLETQYF. In DNA, the CDR3 is TGTGCCAGCAGCATCGGGAGTCTAGAGACCCAGTACTTC.

The chain couples TRBV5-1 to TRBJ2-1; 11 bases fit TRBD2. CDR3 length: 17 amino acids. CDR1 and CDR2 (germline): SGHRS, YFSETQ. V shed 1 base and J 9 bases; nucleotides not matched to a gene: 12. The CDR3 bases are TGCGCCAGCAGCTTGTCTTCTAGCGGGAGGAGTTTAGGTGAGCAGTTCTTC. This codes for CASSLSSSGRSLGEQFF.

There are a few counts of this clonotype. The V call is TRBV27, the J call TRBJ2-1; D might be TRBD2 (5 bases). The CDR3 runs to 15 residues. Trimming left V 4 bases short and J 3 bases short, with 13 bases between. Looked up from germline, CDR1 is MNHEY and CDR2 is SMNVEV (reference sequence). CDR3 DNA sequence: TGTGCCAGCAGTTCCTCCGCGAGCGGCTACAATGAGCAGTTCTTC. Its protein is CASSSSASGYNEQFF.

This clonotype was detected ten times or more. The CDR3 DNA sequence: TGTGCCAGCAGCGAGGGGGGGTACGAGCAGTACTTC. Its protein is CASSEGGYEQYF. The rearrangement links TRBV6-1 to TRBJ2-7; TRBD2 might be the D (7 bases). V lost 6 bases and J 4 bases, leaving 10 bases between the germline ends. The CDR3 is made up of 12 amino acids. From germline, CDR1 is MNHNS and CDR2 SASEGT.